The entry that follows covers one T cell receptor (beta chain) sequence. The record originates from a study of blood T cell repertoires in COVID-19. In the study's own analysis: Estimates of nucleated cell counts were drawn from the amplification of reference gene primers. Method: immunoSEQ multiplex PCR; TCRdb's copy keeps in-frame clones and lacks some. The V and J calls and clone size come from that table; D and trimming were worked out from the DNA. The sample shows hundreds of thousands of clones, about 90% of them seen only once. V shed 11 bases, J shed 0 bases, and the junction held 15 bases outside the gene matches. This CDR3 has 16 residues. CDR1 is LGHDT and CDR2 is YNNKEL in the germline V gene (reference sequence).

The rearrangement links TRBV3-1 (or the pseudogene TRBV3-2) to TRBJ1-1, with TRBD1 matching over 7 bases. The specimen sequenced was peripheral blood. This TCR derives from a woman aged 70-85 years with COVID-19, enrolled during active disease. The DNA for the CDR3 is TGTGCCGCCTCGGACGGGACAGTGCCCATGAACACTGAAGCTTTCTTT. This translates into CAASDGTVPMNTEAFF.